The sequence of this TCR beta chain was determined in a study of shared clonotypes between healthy human individuals. Study in general: Each donor's CD8 memory used one plate, CD8 naive two, each CD4 subset three.

Here immunoSEQ multiplex PCR was the method, and the copy in TCRdb shows in-frame clones only, minus some. Here the sample spans about 2 million clones, about 95% being singletons. Naive CD8 isolation took CD45RO-negative cells positively selected for CCR7 and excluded terminally differentiated effector memory CD45RA+ cells. The ends lost 5 bases at V and 0 bases at J; junction bases unmatched: 5. CDR1 is SEHNR and CDR2 is FQNEAQ in the germline V gene (reference sequence). The CDR3 spans 16 residues. This chain uses TRBV7-9 with TRBJ2-3, with 10 bases that match TRBD2. The clonotype was recovered from a man aged 18 to 30 in good health. The sample taken for sequencing was naive CD8+ T cells sorted from blood. The CDR3 bases are TGTGCCAGCAGCCTCACTAGCGGGGCTAGCACAGATACGCAGTATTTT. It specifies CASSLTSGASTDTQYF.